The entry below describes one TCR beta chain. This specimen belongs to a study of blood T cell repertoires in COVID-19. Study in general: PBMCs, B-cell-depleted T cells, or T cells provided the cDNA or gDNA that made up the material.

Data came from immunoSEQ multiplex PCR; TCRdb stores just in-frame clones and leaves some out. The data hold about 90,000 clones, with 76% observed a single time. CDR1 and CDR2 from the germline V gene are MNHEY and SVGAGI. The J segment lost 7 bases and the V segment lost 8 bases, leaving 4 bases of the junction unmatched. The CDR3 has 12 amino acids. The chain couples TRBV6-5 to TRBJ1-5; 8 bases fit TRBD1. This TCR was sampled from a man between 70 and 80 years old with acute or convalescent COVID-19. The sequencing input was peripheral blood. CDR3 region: CASEQGEQPQHF. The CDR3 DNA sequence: TGTGCCAGCGAACAGGGGGAACAGCCCCAGCATTTT.